The subject of this entry is one T cell receptor beta chain. Trimming removed 6 bases at V and 15 bases at J, with 18 bases between. CDR3 size: 13 residues. This sample was included in a study of control samples from healthy donors and cancer patients. The method was immunoSEQ multiplex PCR; TCRdb's version includes in-frame clones alone and lacks a portion of them. Here the sample spans 250,000 to 300,000 clones, approximately 80% being singletons. This sequence originates from a woman aged 55-69 years with lung cancer. The genes are TRBV23-1 and TRBJ1-6; D remains ambiguous. TRBV23-1 is an ORF for which the function is uncertain. The sample taken for sequencing was PBMCs. The chain's CDR3 is CASSHQPSSVLHF. In DNA, the CDR3 is TGCGCCAGCAGCCACCAACCGTCGTCGGTCCTCCACTTT.